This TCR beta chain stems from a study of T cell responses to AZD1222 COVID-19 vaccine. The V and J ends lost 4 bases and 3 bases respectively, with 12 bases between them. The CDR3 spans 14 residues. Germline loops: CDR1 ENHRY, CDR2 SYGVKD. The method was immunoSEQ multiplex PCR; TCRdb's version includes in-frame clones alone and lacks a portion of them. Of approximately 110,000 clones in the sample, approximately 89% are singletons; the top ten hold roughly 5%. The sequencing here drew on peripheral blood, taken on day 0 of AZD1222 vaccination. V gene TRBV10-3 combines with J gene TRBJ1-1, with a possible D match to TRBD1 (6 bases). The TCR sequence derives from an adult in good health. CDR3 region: CAISGGGLYTEAFF. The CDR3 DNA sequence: TGTGCCATCAGTGGGGGGGGCTTGTACACTGAAGCTTTCTTT.